This TCR beta chain came from a study of beta chain features in type 1 diabetes. In the study overall: All of the samples together had approximately 99 million sorted cells examined.

Broader study findings: Here, the possible influence of HLA type (on TCRB rearrangement) remained unresolved. Among all four CD4+ subsets, Type 1 diabetes patients had TCRB CDR3s that were moderately but significantly shorter. A pattern of fewer insertions and more deletions at VDJ junctions was seen in type 1 diabetes patients.

V was pared by 0 bases and J by 0 bases, with 13 bases between. CDR3 size: 18 residues. CDR1 and CDR2 (germline): SGDLS, YYNGEE. The isolated RNA, all of it, was reverse transcribed, so expressed TCRB transcripts were what got sequenced. Produced via immunoSEQ multiplex PCR; TCRdb's table is partial and in-frame only. The sample has a few hundred thousand clones; 16% are singletons. Purity exceeded 98% in all sorted populations. With respect to this clone: Its antigen remains unidentified.

V is TRBV9 and J is TRBJ2-6; the D gene is possibly TRBD1 (6 bases). This clonotype was sampled from a man younger than 45 with type 1 diabetes. Sequencing was done on a sample of naive CD4+ T cells from blood. The CDR3 DNA sequence: TGTGCCAGCAGCGTAGCGATGGACAGAACCTCTGGGGCCAACGTCCTGACTTTC. Residues: CASSVAMDRTSGANVLTF.